This T cell receptor (beta chain) is drawn from a study of T cell responses to AZD1222 COVID-19 vaccine. Broader study findings: Per reports, nearly half of all spike-specific TCRs target regions that are unmutated in variants. White British donors predominated, females outnumbered males, and clonal diversity was possibly underestimated. Scientists sampled the repertoires only once the peak T cell response had passed. Spike regions recognized by vaccine-associated CD4 TCRs spanned the protein, led by 160-218 and 743-854.

Trimming cost V 3 bases and J 4 bases, with 9 bases left between them. The CDR3 has 13 residues. Per germline, CDR1 KGHSH and CDR2 LQKENI. Using immunoSEQ multiplex PCR, the repertoire was profiled, and TCRdb retains in-frame clones only, with some absent. The sample records over 100,000 clones, roughly 90% being singletons. Worth noting for this clone: The target antigen is unknown.

Source: peripheral blood, taken on day 0 of AZD1222 vaccination. The V gene is TRBV18, the J gene TRBJ1-2; D is perhaps TRBD1 (5 bases). This clonotype originated in an adult in good health. The chain's CDR3 is CASSPGGSYGYTF. The CDR3 nucleotides read TGTGCCAGCTCACCCGGGGGTTCCTATGGCTACACCTTC.